The clone carrying this TCR beta chain has only one observation. The data derive from a study of blood T cell repertoires in COVID-19. On the study more broadly: There were acute and convalescent COVID-19 samples, and they came from the United States, Italy and Spain. The cDNA or gDNA used as material had been derived from T cells, B-cell-depleted T cells, or PBMCs.

Using immunoSEQ multiplex PCR, the repertoire was profiled, and TCRdb retains in-frame clones only, with some absent. Of about 230,000 clones in the sample, approximately 90% are singletons; the top ten hold 10% to 13%. Everyone who took part was roughly 18 to 89 years old, and they came from 24 US areas. Which cohort a participant joined came from the clinical history participants gave. Sequenced material: PBMCs or T cells enriched from blood (not recorded which). This clonotype originated in a man aged 30-40 years who had recovered from COVID-19.

The CDR3 DNA follows: TGCGCCAGCAGTATGACAGGGTCGGGCACTAATGAAAAACTGTTTTTT. It is translated as CASSMTGSGTNEKLFF. The gene calls are TRBV5-1 and TRBJ1-4; 7 bases line up with TRBD1. The V gene's germline CDR1 is SGHRS and CDR2 YFSETQ. This CDR3 is 16 amino acids long. The trim removed 5 bases at V and 2 bases at J, leaving 9 bases unmatched.